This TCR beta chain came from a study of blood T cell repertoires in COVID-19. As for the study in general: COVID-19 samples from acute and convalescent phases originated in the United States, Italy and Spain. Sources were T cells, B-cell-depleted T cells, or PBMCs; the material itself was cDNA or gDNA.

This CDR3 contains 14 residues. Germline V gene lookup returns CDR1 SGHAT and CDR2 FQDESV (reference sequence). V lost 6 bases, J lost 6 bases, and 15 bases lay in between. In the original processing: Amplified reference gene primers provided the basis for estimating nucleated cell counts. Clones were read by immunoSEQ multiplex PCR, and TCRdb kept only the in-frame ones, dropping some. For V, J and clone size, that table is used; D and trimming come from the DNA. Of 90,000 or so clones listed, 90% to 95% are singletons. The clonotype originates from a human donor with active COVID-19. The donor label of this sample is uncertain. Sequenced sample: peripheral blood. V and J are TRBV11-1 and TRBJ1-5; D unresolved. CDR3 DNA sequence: TGTGCCAGCAGTTTAACCAGCGCCGGTCAGCCCCAGCATTTT. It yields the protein CASSLTSAGQPQHF.